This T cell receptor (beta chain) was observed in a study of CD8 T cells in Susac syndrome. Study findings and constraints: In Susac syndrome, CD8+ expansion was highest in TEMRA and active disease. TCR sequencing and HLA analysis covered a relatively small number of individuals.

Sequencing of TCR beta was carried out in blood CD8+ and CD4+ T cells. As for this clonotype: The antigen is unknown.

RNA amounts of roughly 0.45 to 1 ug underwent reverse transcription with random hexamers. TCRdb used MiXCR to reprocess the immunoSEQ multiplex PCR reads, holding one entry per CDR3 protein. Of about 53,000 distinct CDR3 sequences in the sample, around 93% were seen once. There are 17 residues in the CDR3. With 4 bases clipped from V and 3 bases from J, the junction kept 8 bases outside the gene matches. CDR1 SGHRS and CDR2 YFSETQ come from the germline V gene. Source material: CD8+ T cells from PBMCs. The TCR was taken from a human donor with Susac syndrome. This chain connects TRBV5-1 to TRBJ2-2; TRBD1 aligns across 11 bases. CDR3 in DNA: TGCGCCAGCAGCCTCCCACGGGACAGGGGGGACACCGGGGAGCTGTTTTTT. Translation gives CASSLPRDRGDTGELFF.